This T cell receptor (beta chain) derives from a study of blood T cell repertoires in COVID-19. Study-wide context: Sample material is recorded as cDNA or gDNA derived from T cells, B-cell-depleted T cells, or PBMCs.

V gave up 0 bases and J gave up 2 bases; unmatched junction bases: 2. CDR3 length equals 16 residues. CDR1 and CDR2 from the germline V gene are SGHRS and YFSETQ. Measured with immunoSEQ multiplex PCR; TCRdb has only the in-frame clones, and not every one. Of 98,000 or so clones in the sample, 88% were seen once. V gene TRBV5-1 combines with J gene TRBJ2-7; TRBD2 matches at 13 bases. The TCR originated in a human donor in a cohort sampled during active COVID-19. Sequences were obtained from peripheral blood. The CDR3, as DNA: TGCGCCAGCAGCTTGGACGGGACTAGCGGGACCTACGAGCAGTACTTC. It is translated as CASSLDGTSGTYEQYF.